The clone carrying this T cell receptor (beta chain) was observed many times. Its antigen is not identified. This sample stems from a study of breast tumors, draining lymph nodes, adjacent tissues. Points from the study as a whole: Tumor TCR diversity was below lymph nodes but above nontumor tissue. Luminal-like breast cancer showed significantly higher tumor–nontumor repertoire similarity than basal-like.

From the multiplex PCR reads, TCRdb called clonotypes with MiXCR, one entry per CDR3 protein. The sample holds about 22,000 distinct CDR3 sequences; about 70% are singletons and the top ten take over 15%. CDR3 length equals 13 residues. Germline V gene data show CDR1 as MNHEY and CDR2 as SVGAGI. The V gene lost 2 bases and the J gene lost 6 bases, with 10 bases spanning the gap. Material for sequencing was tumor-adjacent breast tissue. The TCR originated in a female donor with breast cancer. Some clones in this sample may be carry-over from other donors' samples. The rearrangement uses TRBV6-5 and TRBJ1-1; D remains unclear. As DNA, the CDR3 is TGTGCCAGCAGTTACGAGGGTACGGCTGAAGCTTTCTTT. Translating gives CASSYEGTAEAFF.